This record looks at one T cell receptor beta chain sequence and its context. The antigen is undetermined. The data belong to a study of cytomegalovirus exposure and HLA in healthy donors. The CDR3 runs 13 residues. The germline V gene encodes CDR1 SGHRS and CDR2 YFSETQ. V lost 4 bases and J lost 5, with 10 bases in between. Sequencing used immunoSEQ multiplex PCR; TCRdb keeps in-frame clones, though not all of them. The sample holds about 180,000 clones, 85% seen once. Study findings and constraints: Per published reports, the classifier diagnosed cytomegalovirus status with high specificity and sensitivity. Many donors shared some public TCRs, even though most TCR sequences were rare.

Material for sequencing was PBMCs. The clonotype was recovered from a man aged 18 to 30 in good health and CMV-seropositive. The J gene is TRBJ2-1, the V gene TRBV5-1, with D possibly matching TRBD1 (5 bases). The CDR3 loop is CASSKQVNNEQFF. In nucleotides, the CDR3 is TGCGCCAGCAGCAAACAGGTTAACAATGAGCAGTTCTTC. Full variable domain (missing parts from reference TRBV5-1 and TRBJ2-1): KAGVTQTPRYLIKTRGQQVTLSCSPISGHRSVSWYQQTPGQGLQFLFEYFSETQRNKGNFPGRFSGRQFSNSRSEMNVSTLELGDSALYLCASSKQVNNEQFFGPGTRLTVL.